The 26 T cell receptor beta chains given below trace back to one sample, sequenced in a study of cytomegalovirus exposure and HLA in healthy donors. TCRdb's copy holds only in-frame clones and misses some; the assay was immunoSEQ multiplex PCR. The sample holds roughly 330,000 clones, approximately 86% seen once. Input material: PBMCs. These receptors were collected from a woman aged 25 to 39 in good health and CMV-seropositive.

The chain uses TRBV7-3 and TRBJ1-1, with TRBD1 matching over 7 bases. Trimming removed 5 bases from V and 0 bases from J; junction bases left unmatched: 3. This CDR3 spans 14 amino acids. Looked up from germline, CDR1 is SGHTA and CDR2 is FQGTGA. This chain's CDR3 is CASSPGTVNTEAFF. CDR3 nucleotide sequence: TGTGCCAGCAGCCCTGGGACAGTGAACACTGAAGCTTTCTTT.

The V call is TRBV4-2, the J call TRBJ2-5; the match to TRBD1 covers 7 bases. The CDR3 length is 12 residues. Germline CDR1 and CDR2: LGHNA and YNFKEQ. V shed 9 bases, J shed 5 bases, and the junction held 6 bases outside the gene matches. This CDR3 is CASRGQVETQYF. For the CDR3, the DNA is TGTGCCAGTAGGGGGCAAGTGGAGACCCAGTACTTC.

V and J are TRBV25-1 and TRBJ1-1; no reliable D call. The ends were cut back, 4 bases at V and 5 bases at J, with 20 bases in the middle. This CDR3 is 16 amino acids long. CDR1 MGHDK and CDR2 SYGVNS come from the germline V gene. In nucleotides, the CDR3 is TGTGCCAGCAGTGCACGAAATCGGGGAAGCGGGACTGAAGCTTTCTTT. Protein product: CASSARNRGSGTEAFF.

The chain is built from TRBV13 and TRBJ2-1; TRBD2 aligns across 9 bases. There are 15 residues in the CDR3. The J segment lost 12 bases and the V segment lost 3 bases, leaving 12 bases of the junction unmatched. The germline CDR1 and CDR2 sequences are PRHDT and FYEKMQ (reference sequence). The CDR3 DNA sequence: TGTGCCAGCAGCTTCTGGCGGGAGGGGGGCGGTGGGCAGTTCTTC. It specifies CASSFWREGGGGQFF.

The chain joins TRBV5-6 to TRBJ2-3, with 7 bases that match TRBD2. Germline V lookup: CDR1 SGHDT, CDR2 YYEEEE. V shed 1 base, J shed 6 bases, and the junction held 5 bases outside the gene matches. This CDR3 region has 14 residues. The CDR3 sequence is CASSLSAGADTQYF. CDR3 coding DNA: TGTGCCAGCAGCTTGTCGGCGGGAGCTGATACGCAGTATTTT.

V and J are TRBV19 and TRBJ2-1; maybe TRBD1 (5 bases). The germline CDR1 and CDR2 sequences are LNHDA and SQIVND (reference sequence). Trimming took 9 bases from V and 2 from J, leaving 14 bases between them. The CDR3 is 14 residues long. CDR3 sequence reads: CASGRVGTYNEQFF. DNA for the CDR3: TGTGCCAGCGGCAGGGTAGGGACCTACAATGAGCAGTTCTTC.

The chain recombines TRBV11-3 with TRBJ2-3; maybe TRBD1 (5 bases). The V end lost 0 bases, the J end lost 3 bases, and 16 bases lay between the germline ends. The CDR3 contains 17 residues. Germline CDR1 is SGHNT and CDR2 is YENEEA. CDR3 amino acids: CASSLDWAGLDTDTQYF. In DNA, the CDR3 is TGTGCCAGCAGCTTAGATTGGGCAGGGCTCGATACAGATACGCAGTATTTT.

This chain connects TRBV6-5 to TRBJ1-2; 9 bases map to TRBD1. V shed 8 bases, J shed 0 bases, and the junction held 1 base outside the gene matches. This CDR3 region has 13 residues. Germline-derived CDR1 and CDR2 are MNHEY and SVGAGI. The CDR3 DNA sequence: TGTGCCAGCGGGACAGGGTCTAACTATGGCTACACCTTC. Translating gives CASGTGSNYGYTF.

This chain links TRBV9 with TRBJ2-3; TRBD1 might be the D (6 bases). V gave up 7 bases and J gave up 4 bases, with 16 bases separating them. The CDR3 is made up of 14 amino acids. Looked up from germline, CDR1 is SGDLS and CDR2 is YYNGEE. The CDR3 DNA sequence: TGTGCCAGCGCTGGGGACCCAGGGGCAGATACGCAGTATTTT. This encodes CASAGDPGADTQYF.

The rearrangement joins TRBV28 to TRBJ2-7; possibly TRBD2 for D (7 bases). Germline lookup yields CDR1 MDHEN and CDR2 SYDVKM. This CDR3 comprises 14 residues. Trimming cost V 10 bases and J 6 bases, with 22 bases left between them. CDR3 amino acids: CATKTGLRGGEQYF. The CDR3, as DNA: TGTGCCACAAAGACCGGGCTAAGGGGGGGCGAGCAGTACTTC.

The chain combines TRBV7-2 with TRBJ2-1; D is possibly TRBD2 (7 bases). CDR1 SGHTA and CDR2 FQGNSA come from the germline V gene. The length of the CDR3 is 13 residues. Trimming pared 3 bases from V and 10 bases from J, leaving 13 bases between. The CDR3 DNA reads TGTGCCAGCAGCTTGTGGGGGGGGCACGAGCAGTTCTTC. This translates into CASSLWGGHEQFF.

Comment on this clone: Other DNA sequences within the sample encode an identical CDR3. The chain carries TRBV15 and TRBJ2-7; TRBD2 might be the D (6 bases). This CDR3 region has 13 residues. Germline-derived CDR1 and CDR2 are LNHNV and YYDKDF (reference sequence). The V and J ends lost 0 bases and 6 bases respectively, with 9 bases between them. The CDR3, as DNA: TGTGCCACCAGCAGAGATCTGGGGGGCGAGCAGTACTTC. Amino acid sequence: CATSRDLGGEQYF.

V and J are TRBV7-3 and TRBJ2-3; D remains unclear. Per the germline V gene, CDR1 is SGHTA and CDR2 is FQGTGA. This CDR3 contains 16 residues. Trimming took off 0 bases at V and 2 bases at J, with 12 bases between the two ends. This CDR3 reads CASSLTGSLNTDTQYF. The CDR3 nucleotides read TGTGCCAGCAGCTTAACCGGGTCTCTAAACACAGATACGCAGTATTTT.

The J gene is TRBJ2-1, the V gene TRBV5-1; TRBD2 might be the D (5 bases). Germline V CDR1 and CDR2: SGHRS, YFSETQ. The V end was cut by 2 bases, the J end by 5 bases, with 11 bases between. The CDR3 consists of 14 residues. As DNA, the CDR3 is TGCGCCAGCAGCTTTAGAGGGCCCAACAATGAGCAGTTCTTC. Translating it yields CASSFRGPNNEQFF. The full variable domain, in which reference TRBV5-1 and TRBJ2-1 provide the parts outside the CDR3, is KAGVTQTPRYLIKTRGQQVTLSCSPISGHRSVSWYQQTPGQGLQFLFEYFSETQRNKGNFPGRFSGRQFSNSRSEMNVSTLELGDSALYLCASSFRGPNNEQFFGPGTRLTVL.

This clone was recorded at least ten times. The J gene is TRBJ2-2, the V gene TRBV7-3; D gene ambiguous. The length of the CDR3 is 16 residues. With 1 base removed from V and 0 bases from J, the gap between germline ends came to 9 bases. In germline, CDR1 is SGHTA, CDR2 FQGTGA. CDR3 in amino acids: CASSLNGAANTGELFF. For the CDR3, the DNA is TGTGCCAGCAGCTTAAATGGTGCAGCGAACACCGGGGAGCTGTTTTTT.

The CDR3 DNA follows: TGTGCCTGGAGTCCCGGGACAGGTACTGCCTACGAGCAGTACTTC. This translates into CAWSPGTGTAYEQYF. This chain links TRBV30 with TRBJ2-7; 8 positions match TRBD1. This CDR3 has 15 residues. The germline CDR1 and CDR2 sequences are GTSNPN and SVGIG (reference sequence). Losses at the gene ends were 2 bases for V and 2 bases for J; bases not matched to a gene: 8.

The table lists this clone with a few counts. J is TRBJ2-7 and V is TRBV18; D possibly uses TRBD1 or TRBD2 (5 bases each). The CDR3 extends over 14 amino acids. Germline V gene sequence: CDR1 KGHSH, CDR2 LQKENI. Trimming shortened V by 2 bases and J by 0 bases, and 8 bases separated the two germline ends. In DNA form, the CDR3 reads TGTGCCAGCTCACCAGAGGGGAACTCCTACGAGCAGTACTTC. It is translated as CASSPEGNSYEQYF.

V is TRBV5-4 and J is TRBJ1-3; a weak D match, TRBD1 (6 bases). Trimming shortened V by 0 bases and J by 0 bases, and 13 bases separated the two germline ends. The germline CDR1 and CDR2 sequences are SGHNT and YYREEE (reference sequence). The CDR3 consists of 17 residues. CDR3 region: CASSLGIDRNSGNTIYF. As DNA, the CDR3 is TGTGCCAGCAGCTTGGGGATAGACAGGAACTCTGGAAACACCATATATTTT. Supplemented by reference TRBV5-4 and TRBJ1-3, the full variable domain reads ETGVTQSPTHLIKTRGQQVTLRCSSQSGHNTVSWYQQALGQGPQFIFQYYREEENGRGNFPPRFSGLQFPNYSSELNVNALELDDSALYLCASSLGIDRNSGNTIYFGEGSWLTVV.

Remarks on this clone: The sample contains more than one DNA sequence encoding this CDR3. V is TRBV28 and J is TRBJ1-5; a weak D match, TRBD1 (6 bases). Germline CDR1 is MDHEN and CDR2 is SYDVKM. With 2 bases removed from V and 2 bases from J, the gap between germline ends came to 13 bases. This CDR3 has 16 amino acids. The CDR3 DNA is TGTGCCAGCAGTTTACGCAGGGGTCGAGGCAATCAGCCCCAGCATTTT. This translates into CASSLRRGRGNQPQHF.

This chain connects TRBV30 to TRBJ1-2, with D perhaps matching TRBD1 (6 bases). Germline V gene lookup returns CDR1 GTSNPN and CDR2 SVGIG (reference sequence). This CDR3 is 14 amino acids long. Trimming removed 5 bases from V and 2 bases from J, with 15 bases in between. The CDR3 here is CAWSKGQGNYGYTF. The CDR3 DNA follows: TGTGCCTGGTCAAAAGGTCAGGGGAACTATGGCTACACCTTC.

This clone was seen once. The rearrangement uses TRBV27 and TRBJ1-6; no clear D. Trimming shortened V by 2 bases and J by 8 bases, and 7 bases separated the two germline ends. CDR1 is MNHEY, CDR2 SMNVEV, per germline (reference sequence). The CDR3 is 13 amino acids. The CDR3 spells CASSLVSDSPLHF. In nucleotides, the CDR3 is TGTGCCAGCAGTTTAGTGTCTGATTCACCCCTCCACTTT.

The chain joins TRBV5-1 to TRBJ2-7; D is ambiguous. V lost 3 bases, J lost 3 bases, and 4 bases lay in between. The CDR3 is made up of 11 amino acids. CDR1 is SGHRS and CDR2 is YFSETQ in the germline V gene. This CDR3 reads CASSSHYEQYF. DNA of the CDR3: TGCGCCAGCAGCTCCCACTACGAGCAGTACTTC.

This clone has only one observation. V gene TRBV7-8 combines with J gene TRBJ2-3; 8 nucleotides match TRBD2. Germline lookup yields CDR1 SGHVS and CDR2 FQNEAQ. This CDR3 spans 13 amino acids. Trimming took 0 bases from V and 14 from J; bases not matched to a gene: 7. The CDR3 region has the DNA TGTGCCAGCAGCTTAGCCGGACTAGCCGGTTGGTATTTT. The encoded protein is CASSLAGLAGWYF.

J is TRBJ2-3 and V is TRBV5-1; 9 bases align to TRBD2. The CDR3 loop spans 16 amino acids. In germline, CDR1 is SGHRS, CDR2 YFSETQ. V shed 1 base and J 5 bases; nucleotides not matched to a gene: 8. The CDR3 protein is CASSLLPRGGQDTQYF. CDR3 DNA: TGCGCCAGCAGCTTGTTACCGCGGGGGGGCCAAGATACGCAGTATTTT. The full variable domain, its missing parts supplied by reference TRBV5-1 and TRBJ2-3, is KAGVTQTPRYLIKTRGQQVTLSCSPISGHRSVSWYQQTPGQGLQFLFEYFSETQRNKGNFPGRFSGRQFSNSRSEMNVSTLELGDSALYLCASSLLPRGGQDTQYFGPGTRLTVL.

This rearrangement joins TRBV20-1 to TRBJ1-1; no definite D call. The CDR3 consists of 9 residues. V was clipped by 4 bases and J by 10 bases, with 7 bases between them. CDR1 DFQATT and CDR2 SNEGSKA come from the germline V gene (reference sequence). The CDR3 DNA follows: TGCAGTGCTATCAATTCAGCTTTCTTT. Translating gives CSAINSAFF.

The chain combines TRBV30 with TRBJ1-3; D gene unclear. The CDR3 consists of 15 residues. Germline CDR1 is GTSNPN and CDR2 is SVGIG (reference sequence). Trimming removed 7 bases at V and 0 bases at J, with 16 bases between. As DNA, the CDR3 is TGTGCCTCCTCGGCGGGAGCACCCTCTGGAAACACCATATATTTT. Translating it yields CASSAGAPSGNTIYF.